Below are 9 T cell receptor beta chains sequenced from a single sample in a study of T-cell reconstitution after alpha-beta-depleted transplantation in children. Library preparation (for TCRbeta) was performed with unique molecular identifiers. TCRdb reprocessed the PCR reads with MiXCR, giving one entry per CDR3 protein. The table records roughly 400,000 distinct CDR3 sequences, 43% of them present only once. Specimen: PBMCs, collected before TCRalphabeta/CD19-depleted stem cell transplant. Receptors were obtained from a girl aged 2-15 years with aplastic anemia, due to receive a stem cell transplant.

V and J are TRBV7-9 and TRBJ1-5; 8 nucleotides line up with TRBD1. The CDR3 sequence is 15 residues long. V gave up 5 bases and J gave up 6 bases; unmatched junction bases: 9. Germline assignment: CDR1 SEHNR and CDR2 FQNEAQ (reference sequence). The CDR3 DNA follows: TGTGCCAGCAGCGGCGCAGGGGGCGCGGGTCAGCCCCAGCATTTT. Its translation is CASSGAGGAGQPQHF.

This rearrangement joins TRBV5-1 to TRBJ2-7, with a tentative D call TRBD2 (7 bases). Trimming pared 0 bases from V and 6 bases from J, leaving 16 bases between. The CDR3 covers 15 residues. Germline CDR1 reads SGHRS; CDR2 reads YFSETQ. The CDR3: CASSLDVGGQGEQYF. The CDR3 nucleotides read TGCGCCAGCAGCTTGGACGTCGGGGGGCAGGGCGAGCAGTACTTC.

This clonotype has just a few counts. V gene TRBV6-5 combines with J gene TRBJ2-2; no clear D gene. The CDR3 is 14 residues long. Germline V CDR1 and CDR2: MNHEY, SVGAGI. V lost 4 bases to trimming and J lost 2 bases, with 8 bases between them. The CDR3 DNA reads TGTGCCAGCAGTTTAACCGATAACACCGGGGAGCTGTTTTTT. Translation: CASSLTDNTGELFF.

The chain recombines TRBV19 with TRBJ1-5; 8 bases agree with TRBD1. The CDR3 contains 14 residues. Per the germline V gene, CDR1 is LNHDA and CDR2 is SQIVND (reference sequence). The junction had 7 bases not matched to a gene; V was cut back by 8 bases and J by 4 bases. CDR3 DNA sequence: TGTGCCAGTGTCCCGGACAGGGAGAATCAGCCCCAGCATTTT. Translating it yields CASVPDRENQPQHF.

This clonotype was counted ten times or more. This rearrangement joins TRBV20-1 to TRBJ2-5; no clear D gene. The germline CDR1 and CDR2 sequences are DFQATT and SNEGSKA (reference sequence). The CDR3 loop spans 10 amino acids. V was trimmed by 6 bases and J by 1 base, leaving 3 bases between them. CDR3 sequence (DNA): TGCAGTGCCATCCAAGAGACCCAGTACTTC. Translating it yields CSAIQETQYF.

The table lists this clonotype with many counts. The CDR3 DNA is TGTGCCAGCAGCCCTAGCGGGGCGAACACCGGGGAGCTGTTTTTT. Translation gives CASSPSGANTGELFF. This sequence joins TRBV7-9 and TRBJ2-2, with TRBD2 matching over 9 bases. Germline-derived CDR1 and CDR2 are SEHNR and FQNEAQ (reference sequence). This CDR3 is 15 amino acids long. Trimming at V came to 5 bases and at J to 0 bases, leaving 1 base not matched to a gene. Full variable domain (outside the CDR3, taken from reference TRBV7-9 and TRBJ2-2): DTGVSQNPRHKITKRGQNVTFRCDPISEHNRLYWYRQTLGQGPEFLTYFQNEAQLEKSRLLSDRFSAERPKGSFSTLEIQRTEQGDSAMYLCASSPSGANTGELFFGEGSRLTVL.

The chain is built from TRBV6-5 and TRBJ1-6; D may be TRBD1 (5 bases). Trimming shortened V by 2 bases and J by 10 bases, and 18 bases separated the two germline ends. Germline CDR1 and CDR2: MNHEY and SVGAGI. The CDR3 extends over 16 amino acids. CDR3 nucleotide sequence: TGTGCCAGCAGTTACGGGACTCGGTCTAAGGGGTCACCCCTCCACTTT. Translation: CASSYGTRSKGSPLHF.

V is TRBV5-1 and J is TRBJ2-2, with no clear D. In germline, CDR1 is SGHRS, CDR2 YFSETQ. V lost 0 bases and J 6 bases, leaving 6 bases between the germline ends. This CDR3 comprises 13 residues. This CDR3 is CASSLELPGELFF. The CDR3 region has the DNA TGCGCCAGCAGCTTGGAGTTACCCGGGGAGCTGTTTTTT.

The chain recombines TRBV4-2 with TRBJ2-7; D remains ambiguous. Germline loops: CDR1 LGHNA, CDR2 YNFKEQ. The CDR3 consists of 12 residues. The ends were cut back, 1 base at V and 5 bases at J, with 6 bases in the middle. Here the CDR3 reads CASSQGGDEQYF. CDR3 sequence (DNA): TGTGCCAGCAGCCAAGGTGGCGACGAGCAGTACTTC.